This TCR beta chain originates from a study of cytomegalovirus exposure and HLA in healthy donors. Across the study: The 90 to 150 validation repertoires matched the roughly 700 first-cohort repertoires in platform, a later analysis reported. Regarding the study as a whole: The authors enumerated over 150 TCR beta chains as linked to cytomegalovirus.

Comments on this clone: Its antigen remains unknown.

Germline CDR1 and CDR2: MDHEN and SYDVKM. The CDR3 covers 12 residues. Trimming pared 5 bases from V and 8 bases from J, leaving 12 bases between. Produced via immunoSEQ multiplex PCR; TCRdb's table is partial and in-frame only. The sample gives about 170,000 clones, around 92% of which show up once; 4.2% is in the top ten. This clonotype was obtained from a man aged 18-30 years in good health and CMV-seropositive. Sequenced: PBMCs. The rearrangement links TRBV28 to TRBJ1-2; TRBD1 might be the D (5 bases). The CDR3, as DNA: TGTGCCAGCAGTGGGGGAGGGCGAGGCTACACCTTC. Translated: CASSGGGRGYTF.